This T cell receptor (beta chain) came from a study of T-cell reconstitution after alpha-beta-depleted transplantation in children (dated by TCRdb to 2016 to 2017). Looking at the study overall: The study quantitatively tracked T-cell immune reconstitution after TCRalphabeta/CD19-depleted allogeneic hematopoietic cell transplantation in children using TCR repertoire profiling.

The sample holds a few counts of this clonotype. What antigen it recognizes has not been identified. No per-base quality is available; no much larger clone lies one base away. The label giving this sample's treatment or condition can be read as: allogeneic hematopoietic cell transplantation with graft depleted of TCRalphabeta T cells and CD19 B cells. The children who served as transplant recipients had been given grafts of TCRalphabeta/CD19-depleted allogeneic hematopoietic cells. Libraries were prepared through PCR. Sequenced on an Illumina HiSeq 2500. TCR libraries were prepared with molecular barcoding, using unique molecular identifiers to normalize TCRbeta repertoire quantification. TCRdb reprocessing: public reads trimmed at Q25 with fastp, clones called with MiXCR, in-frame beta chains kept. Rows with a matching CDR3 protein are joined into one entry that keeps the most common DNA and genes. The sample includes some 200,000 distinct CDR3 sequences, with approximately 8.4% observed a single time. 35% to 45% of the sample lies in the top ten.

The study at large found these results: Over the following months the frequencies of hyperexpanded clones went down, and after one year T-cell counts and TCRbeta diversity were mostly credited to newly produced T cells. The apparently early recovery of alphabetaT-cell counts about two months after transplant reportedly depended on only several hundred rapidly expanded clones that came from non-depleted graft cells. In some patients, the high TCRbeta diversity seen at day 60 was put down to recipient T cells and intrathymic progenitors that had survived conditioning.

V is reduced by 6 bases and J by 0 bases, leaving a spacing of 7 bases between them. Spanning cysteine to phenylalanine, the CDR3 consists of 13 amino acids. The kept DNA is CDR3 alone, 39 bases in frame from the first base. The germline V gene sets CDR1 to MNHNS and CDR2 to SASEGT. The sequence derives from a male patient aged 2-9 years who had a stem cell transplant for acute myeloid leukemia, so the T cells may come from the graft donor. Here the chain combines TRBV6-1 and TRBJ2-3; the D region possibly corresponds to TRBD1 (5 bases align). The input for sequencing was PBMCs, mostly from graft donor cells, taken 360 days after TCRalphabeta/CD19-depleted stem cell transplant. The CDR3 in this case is CASRAGSTDTQYF. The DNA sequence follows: TGTGCCAGCAGAGCAGGGAGCACAGATACGCAGTATTTT.